These 3 T cell receptor beta chains came from one sample sequenced in a study of shared clonotypes between healthy human individuals. Clones were read by immunoSEQ multiplex PCR, and TCRdb kept only the in-frame ones, dropping some. The table lists approximately 620,000 clones, roughly 97% of them singletons. Sequenced: naive CD4+ T cells sorted from blood. Subset of the sample: CD45RA+ positively selected. The receptors stem from a woman aged 25 to 39 in good health.

The chain has TRBV15 and TRBJ2-3, with D perhaps TRBD1 (6 bases). Germline-derived CDR1 and CDR2 are LNHNV and YYDKDF (reference sequence). This CDR3 has 18 amino acids. With 0 bases removed from V and 0 bases from J, the gap between germline ends came to 16 bases. CDR3 DNA: TGTGCCACCAGCAGAGAAAGGGAATACAGGGCTAGCACAGATACGCAGTATTTT. Its protein product is CATSREREYRASTDTQYF. Combining the CDR3 with reference TRBV15 and TRBJ2-3 gives the whole variable domain DAMVIQNPRYQVTQFGKPVTLSCSQTLNHNVMYWYQQKSSQAPKLLFHYYDKDFNNEADTPDNFQSRRPNTSFCFLDIRSPGLGDTAMYLCATSREREYRASTDTQYFGPGTRLTVL.

V is TRBV28 and J is TRBJ1-2; a possible D gene is TRBD1 (6 bases). CDR3 size: 15 residues. V dropped 1 base and J dropped 8 bases, with 17 bases sitting between them. CDR1 is MDHEN and CDR2 is SYDVKM in the germline V gene. The CDR3 DNA reads TGTGCCAGCAGTTTATCGGTAGTTGAGGGGGTGGGCTACACCTTC. It specifies CASSLSVVEGVGYTF.

The J gene is TRBJ2-7, the V gene TRBV5-6; 9 positions match TRBD1. The V gene end was trimmed by 4 bases and the J gene end by 2 bases; junction bases not matched to a gene: 10. The CDR3 extends over 16 amino acids. Germline CDR1 and CDR2: SGHDT and YYEEEE. The CDR3 DNA sequence: TGTGCCAGCAGCCTTGCGTTTGGACAGGGGACCTACGAGCAGTACTTC. Amino acid sequence: CASSLAFGQGTYEQYF.